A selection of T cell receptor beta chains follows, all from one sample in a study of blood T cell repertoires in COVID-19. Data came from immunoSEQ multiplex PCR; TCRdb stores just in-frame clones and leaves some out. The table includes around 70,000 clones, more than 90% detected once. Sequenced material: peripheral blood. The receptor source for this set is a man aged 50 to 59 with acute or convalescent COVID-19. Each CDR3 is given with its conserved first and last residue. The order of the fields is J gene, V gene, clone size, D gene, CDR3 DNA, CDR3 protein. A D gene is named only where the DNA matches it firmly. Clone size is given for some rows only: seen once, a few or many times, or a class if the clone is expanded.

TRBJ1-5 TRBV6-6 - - TGTGCCAGCAGTTACGGGGGGTTTGGCAATCAGCCCCAGCATTTT CASSYGGFGNQPQHF
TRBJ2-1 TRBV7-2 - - TGTGCCAGCAGCTGGCTAGCAGCCAATGAGCAGTTCTTC CASSWLAANEQFF
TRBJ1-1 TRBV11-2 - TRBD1 TGTGCCAGCAGCCCACGACAGGGGCGGAACACTGAAGCTTTCTTT CASSPRQGRNTEAFF
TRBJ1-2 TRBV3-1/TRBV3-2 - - TGTGCCAGCAGCCAAGTGGAGGGTGGCTACACCTTC CASSQVEGGYTF
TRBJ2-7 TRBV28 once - TGTGCCAGCAGCTCCAAGGTTATTCGTATCCAGGGTGACGAGCAGTACTTC CASSSKVIRIQGDEQYF
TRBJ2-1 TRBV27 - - TGTGCCAGCAGTTTTAACCCGGGAAAGGGTACCTACAATGAGCAGTTCTTC CASSFNPGKGTYNEQFF
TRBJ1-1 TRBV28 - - TGTGCCAGCAGGACGGGGAACACTGAAGCTTTCTTT CASRTGNTEAFF
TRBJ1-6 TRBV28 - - TGTGCCAGCAGTTTATTGCGAGGCAATTCACCCCTCCACTTT CASSLLRGNSPLHF
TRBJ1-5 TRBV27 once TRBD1 TGTGCCAGCAGCCCGGCCGGCAACAGGGGAGGAAGAGGTCAGCCCCAGCATTTT CASSPAGNRGGRGQPQHF
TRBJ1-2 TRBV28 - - TGTGCCAGCAGCTTAAGGGAGGACTATGGCTACACCTTC CASSLREDYGYTF
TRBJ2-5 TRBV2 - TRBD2 TGTGCCAGCCTAGTCATGACTAGCGGGTCCCAGTACTTC CASLVMTSGSQYF
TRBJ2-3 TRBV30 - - TGTGCCTGCCCCATAGGAGCGGAGAGCACAGATACGCAGTATTTT CACPIGAESTDTQYF
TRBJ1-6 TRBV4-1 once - TGCGCCAGCAGCCACCTCCCCATGCTCGGGACTGAGAATTCACCCCTCCACTTT CASSHLPMLGTENSPLHF
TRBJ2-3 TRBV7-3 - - TGTGCCAGCAGTAGCGGCACAGATACGCAGTATTTT CASSSGTDTQYF
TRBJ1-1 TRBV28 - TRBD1 TGTGCCAGCAGTTTATGGGGAATGTTGGACAGGCGGGCTTTCTTT CASSLWGMLDRRAFF
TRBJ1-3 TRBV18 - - TGTGCCAGCTCGACGGACAGCTCTGGAAACACCATATATTTT CASSTDSSGNTIYF
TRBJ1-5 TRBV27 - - TGTGCCAGCAGTTTATTTTCGGGGGGCAATCAGCCCCAGCATTTT CASSLFSGGNQPQHF
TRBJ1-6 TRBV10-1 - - TGCGCCAGCAGTGAGTCGAACCGGGGTCTGTGCTCACCCCTCCACTTT CASSESNRGLCSPLHF
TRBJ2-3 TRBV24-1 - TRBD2 TGTGCCACCAGTGAGACTAGCGGGAGCGGGGATACGCAGTATTTT CATSETSGSGDTQYF
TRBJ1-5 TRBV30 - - TGTGCCTGGAGTGCCGGGGGGGGTCAGCCCCAGCATTTT CAWSAGGGQPQHF
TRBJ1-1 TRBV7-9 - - TGTGCCAGCAGGACAAACTCCGGGACAAGAGCCACTGAAGCTTTCTTT CASRTNSGTRATEAFF
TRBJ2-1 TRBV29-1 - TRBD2 TGCAGCGTTGAAACCTTACCGGGGACTAGCGGGGGGATTTCCTACAATGAGCAGTTCTTC CSVETLPGTSGGISYNEQFF
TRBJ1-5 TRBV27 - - TGTGCCAGCAGTGCACAGGGAAGGGGCAATCAGCCCCAGCATTTT CASSAQGRGNQPQHF
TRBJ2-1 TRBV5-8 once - TGTGCCAGCAGCTTCAGCAGGGACAATGAGCAGTTCTTC CASSFSRDNEQFF
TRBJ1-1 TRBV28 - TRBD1 TGTGCCTCCTCCACCGGGACAGGGAACACTGAAGCTTTCTTT CASSTGTGNTEAFF
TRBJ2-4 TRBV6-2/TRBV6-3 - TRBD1 TGTGCCAGCAGTCCCTCACAGGGGGATCTAGCCAAAAACATTCAGTACTTC CASSPSQGDLAKNIQYF
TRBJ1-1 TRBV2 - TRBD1 TGTGCCAGCACCCCACAGGGGCTGAACACTGAAGCTTTCTTT CASTPQGLNTEAFF
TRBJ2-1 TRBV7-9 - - TGTGCCGGACAGACTAGCATCTATGAGCAGTTCTTC CAGQTSIYEQFF
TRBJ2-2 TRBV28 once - TGTGCCAGCAGTTTACAGGGGACGAACACCGGGGAGCTGTTTTTT CASSLQGTNTGELFF
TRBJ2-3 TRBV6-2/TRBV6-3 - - TGTGCCAGCAGTTACTCCGGTTTGGAGGGTTGGGGGATTTTT CASSYSGLEGWGIF
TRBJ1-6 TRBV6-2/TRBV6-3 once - TGTGCCAGCAGTTCATCAGTCCAGGGACACCTTTATAATTCACCCCTCCACTTT CASSSSVQGHLYNSPLHF
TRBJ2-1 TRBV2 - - TGTGCCGTAGGGCGGGAACAGGGGAGTTGGGAGCAGTTCTTC CAVGREQGSWEQFF
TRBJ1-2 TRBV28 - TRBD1 TGTGCCAGCAGCTCAGACAGGGGATATGGCTACACCTTC CASSSDRGYGYTF
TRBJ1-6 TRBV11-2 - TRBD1 TGTGCCAGCAGCTGGGACAGGAGCTCCTATAATTCACCCCTCCACTTT CASSWDRSSYNSPLHF
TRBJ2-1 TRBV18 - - TGTGCCAGCTCACGAGCAGGTGTCGATGAGCAGTTCTTC CASSRAGVDEQFF
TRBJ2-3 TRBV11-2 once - TGTGCCAGCAGCTTAGGTAGGACCCTTGACAGGGATACGCAGTATTTT CASSLGRTLDRDTQYF
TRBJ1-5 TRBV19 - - TGTGCCAGTAGTATTGGAGACAGCAATCAGCCCCAGCATTTT CASSIGDSNQPQHF
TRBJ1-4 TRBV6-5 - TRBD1 TGTGCCAGCCAGGACAGGGGAGGTGAAAAACTGTTTTTT CASQDRGGEKLFF
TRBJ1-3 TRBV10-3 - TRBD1 TGTGCCACCATACAGGGGGGCGGAAACACCATATATTTT CATIQGGGNTIYF
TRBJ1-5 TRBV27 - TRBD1 TGTGCCAGCAGCCGGGACAGATATCAGCCCCAGCATTTT CASSRDRYQPQHF
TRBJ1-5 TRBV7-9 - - TGTGCCAGCAGCTTAGGGGCGGGGAATCAGCCCCAGCATTTT CASSLGAGNQPQHF
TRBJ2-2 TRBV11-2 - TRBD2 TGTGCCAGCAACCCACTAGCGGCAAACACCGGGGAGCTGTTTTTT CASNPLAANTGELFF
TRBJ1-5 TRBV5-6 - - TGTGCCAGCAGCTTACGGGGTGGGAGCAATCAGCCCCAGCATTTT CASSLRGGSNQPQHF
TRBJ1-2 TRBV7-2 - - TGTGCCAGCAGCATAGACACCACCTATGGCTACACCTTC CASSIDTTYGYTF
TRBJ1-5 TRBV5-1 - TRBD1 TGCGCCAGCAGCTTGACAGGGGGCTGGCGTCAGCCCCAGCATTTT CASSLTGGWRQPQHF
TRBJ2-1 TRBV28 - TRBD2 TGTGCCACATCCTCTTACCCTAGCGGGATCGTCAACAATGAGCAGTTCTTC CATSSYPSGIVNNEQFF
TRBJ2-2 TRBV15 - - TGTGCCACCAGCAGAGACCAGAACACCGGGGAGCTGTTTTTT CATSRDQNTGELFF
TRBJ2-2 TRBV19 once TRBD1 TGTGCCAGCCGCCGACAGGGGGAGGTAGCCGGGGAGCTGTTTTTT CASRRQGEVAGELFF
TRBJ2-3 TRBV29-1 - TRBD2 TGCAGCGTTGAAAAGGGACTAGGGTGGGATACGCAGTATTTT CSVEKGLGWDTQYF
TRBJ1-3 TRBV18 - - TGTGCCAGCTCCGGAACGACATCTCGCTCTGGAAACACCATATATTTT CASSGTTSRSGNTIYF
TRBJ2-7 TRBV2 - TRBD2 TGTGCCAGCAGTGAGGAACTAGCGCCTCGCTACGAGCAGTACTTC CASSEELAPRYEQYF
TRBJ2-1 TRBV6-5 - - TGTGCCAGCAGCACGTCGGTAGTCTCCTACAATGAGCAGTTCTTC CASSTSVVSYNEQFF
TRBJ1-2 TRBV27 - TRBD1 TGTGCCAGCAGTTTGGGGGGACAGGGGGCGCGAGTCTATGGCTACACCTTC CASSLGGQGARVYGYTF
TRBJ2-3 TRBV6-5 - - TGTGCCAGCAGTTGGACGGGGTCTGGTATAACAGATACGCAGTATTTT CASSWTGSGITDTQYF